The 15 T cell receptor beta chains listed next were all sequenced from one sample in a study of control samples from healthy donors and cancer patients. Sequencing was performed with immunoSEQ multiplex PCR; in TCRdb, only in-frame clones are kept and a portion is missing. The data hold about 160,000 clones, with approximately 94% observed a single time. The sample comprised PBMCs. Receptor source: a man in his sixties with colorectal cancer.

CDR3: CASSMTGRNTEAFF. The CDR3 DNA follows: TGTGCCAGTAGTATGACAGGGAGGAACACTGAAGCTTTCTTT. This chain uses TRBV19 with TRBJ1-1, with 7 bases identical to TRBD1. Germline trimming cut 3 bases from V and 1 base from J; bases unmatched to any gene: 2. The CDR3 extends over 14 amino acids. Germline V lookup: CDR1 LNHDA, CDR2 SQIVND (reference sequence).

CDR3 in amino acids: CASSPYLNSPLHF. The CDR3 DNA sequence: TGTGCCAGCAGCCCCTACCTGAATTCACCCCTCCACTTT. This chain links TRBV14 with TRBJ1-6; unclear D gene. Germline V gene data show CDR1 as SGHDN and CDR2 as FVKESK. V dropped 4 bases and J dropped 7 bases, with 8 bases sitting between them. The CDR3 length is 13 residues.

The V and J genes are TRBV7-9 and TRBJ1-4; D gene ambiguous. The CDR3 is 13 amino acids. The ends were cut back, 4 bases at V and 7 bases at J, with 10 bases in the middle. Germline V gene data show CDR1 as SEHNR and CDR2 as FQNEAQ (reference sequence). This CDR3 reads CASSSETSEKLFF. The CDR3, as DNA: TGTGCCAGCAGCTCAGAGACCAGTGAAAAACTGTTTTTT.

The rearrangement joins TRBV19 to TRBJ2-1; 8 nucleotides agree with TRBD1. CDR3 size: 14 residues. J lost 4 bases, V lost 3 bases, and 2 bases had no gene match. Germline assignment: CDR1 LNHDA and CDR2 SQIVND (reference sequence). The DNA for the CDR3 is TGTGCCAGTAGTATCGGGGACAGGTACAATGAGCAGTTCTTC. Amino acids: CASSIGDRYNEQFF. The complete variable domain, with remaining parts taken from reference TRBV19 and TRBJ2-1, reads DGGITQSPKYLFRKEGQNVTLSCEQNLNHDAMYWYRQDPGQGLRLIYYSQIVNDFQKGDIAEGYSVSREKKESFPLTVTSAQKNPTAFYLCASSIGDRYNEQFFGPGTRLTVL.

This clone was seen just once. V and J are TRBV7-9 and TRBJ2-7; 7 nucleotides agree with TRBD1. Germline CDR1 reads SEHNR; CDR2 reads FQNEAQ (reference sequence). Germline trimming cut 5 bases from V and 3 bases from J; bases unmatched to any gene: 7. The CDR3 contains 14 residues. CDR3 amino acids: CASSAPDRSYEQYF. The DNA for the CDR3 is TGTGCCAGCAGCGCCCCGGACAGGAGCTACGAGCAGTACTTC.

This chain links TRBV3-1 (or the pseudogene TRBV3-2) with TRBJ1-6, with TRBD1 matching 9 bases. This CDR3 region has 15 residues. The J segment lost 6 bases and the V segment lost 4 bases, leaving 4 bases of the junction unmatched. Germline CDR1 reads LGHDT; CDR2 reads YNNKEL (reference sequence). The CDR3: CASSLPGQGNSPLHF. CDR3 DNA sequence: TGTGCCAGCAGCCTCCCGGGACAGGGTAATTCACCCCTCCACTTT.

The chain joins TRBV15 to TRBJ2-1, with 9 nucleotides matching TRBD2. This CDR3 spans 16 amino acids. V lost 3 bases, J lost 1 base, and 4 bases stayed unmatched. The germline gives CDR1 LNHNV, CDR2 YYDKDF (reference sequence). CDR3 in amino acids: CATSRGLAGSYNEQFF. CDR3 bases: TGTGCCACCAGCAGGGGACTAGCTGGATCCTACAATGAGCAGTTCTTC.

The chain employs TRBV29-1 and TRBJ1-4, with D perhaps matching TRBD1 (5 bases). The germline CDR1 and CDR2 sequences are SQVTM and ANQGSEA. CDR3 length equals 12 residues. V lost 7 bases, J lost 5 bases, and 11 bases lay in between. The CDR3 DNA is TGCAGCGCAAAGGGGCCGAATGAAAAACTGTTTTTT. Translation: CSAKGPNEKLFF.

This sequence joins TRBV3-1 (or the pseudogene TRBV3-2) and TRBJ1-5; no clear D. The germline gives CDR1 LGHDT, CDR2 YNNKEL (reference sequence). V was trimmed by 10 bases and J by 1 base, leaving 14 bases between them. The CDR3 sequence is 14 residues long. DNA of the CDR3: TGTGCCACCAGTAGGGTGAGGAGCAATCAGCCCCAGCATTTT. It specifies CATSRVRSNQPQHF.

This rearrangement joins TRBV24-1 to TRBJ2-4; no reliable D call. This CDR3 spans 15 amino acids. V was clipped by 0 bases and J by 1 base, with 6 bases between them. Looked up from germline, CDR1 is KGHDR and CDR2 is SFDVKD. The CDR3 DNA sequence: TGTGCCACCAGTGATTTGGGGCCGGCCAAAAACATTCAGTACTTC. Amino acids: CATSDLGPAKNIQYF.

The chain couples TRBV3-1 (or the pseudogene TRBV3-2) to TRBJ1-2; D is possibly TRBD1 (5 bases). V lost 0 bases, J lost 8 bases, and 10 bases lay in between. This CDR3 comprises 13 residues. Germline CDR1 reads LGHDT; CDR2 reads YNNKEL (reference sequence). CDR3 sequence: CASSQDRVGGYTF. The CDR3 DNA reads TGTGCCAGCAGCCAAGACAGGGTGGGGGGCTACACCTTC.

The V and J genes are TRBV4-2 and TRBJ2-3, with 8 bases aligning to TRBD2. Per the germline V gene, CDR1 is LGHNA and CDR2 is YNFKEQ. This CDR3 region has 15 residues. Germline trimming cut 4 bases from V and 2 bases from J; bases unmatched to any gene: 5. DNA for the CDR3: TGTGCCAGCAGCCTCGGGGGGGGATCCACAGATACGCAGTATTTT. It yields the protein CASSLGGGSTDTQYF.

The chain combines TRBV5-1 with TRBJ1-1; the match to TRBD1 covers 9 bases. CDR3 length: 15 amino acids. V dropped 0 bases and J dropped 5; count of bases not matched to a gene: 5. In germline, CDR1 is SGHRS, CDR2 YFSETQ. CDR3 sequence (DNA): TGCGCCAGCAGCTTGGACAGGGGGCTAGGGACTGAAGCTTTCTTT. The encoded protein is CASSLDRGLGTEAFF.

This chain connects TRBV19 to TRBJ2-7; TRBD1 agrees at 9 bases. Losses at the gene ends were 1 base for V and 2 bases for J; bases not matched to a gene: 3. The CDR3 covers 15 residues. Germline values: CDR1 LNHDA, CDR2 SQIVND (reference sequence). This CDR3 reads CASSIATGGPYEQYF. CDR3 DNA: TGTGCCAGTAGTATAGCCACAGGGGGCCCCTACGAGCAGTACTTC.

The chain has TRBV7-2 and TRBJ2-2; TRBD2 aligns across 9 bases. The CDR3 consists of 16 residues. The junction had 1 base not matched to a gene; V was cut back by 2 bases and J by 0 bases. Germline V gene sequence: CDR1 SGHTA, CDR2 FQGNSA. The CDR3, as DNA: TGTGCCAGCAGCTTACCTAGCGGGGCGAACACCGGGGAGCTGTTTTTT. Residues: CASSLPSGANTGELFF.